The 12 T cell receptor beta chains below come from one sample, sequenced in a study of blood T cell repertoires in COVID-19. Method: immunoSEQ multiplex PCR; TCRdb's copy keeps in-frame clones and lacks some. This sample has over 250,000 clones, with nearly 90% found just once. The specimen sequenced was PBMCs or T cells enriched from blood (not recorded which). These receptors came from a woman in her sixties or seventies who had recovered from COVID-19.

The V and J genes are TRBV7-3 and TRBJ1-1; D uncertain. In germline, CDR1 is SGHTA, CDR2 FQGTGA. There are 12 residues in the CDR3. V lost 8 bases and J 11 bases, leaving 18 bases between the germline ends. The CDR3 spells CASRGAEVRAFF. CDR3 DNA: TGTGCCAGCCGCGGCGCCGAGGTTCGGGCTTTCTTT.

The chain carries TRBV28 and TRBJ1-5, with a possible D match to TRBD1 (6 bases). CDR1 and CDR2 from the germline V gene are MDHEN and SYDVKM. CDR3 size: 12 residues. The V end was cut by 4 bases, the J end by 11 bases, with 12 bases between. The CDR3 loop is CASSSGEKAQHF. CDR3 nucleotides: TGTGCCAGCAGTTCAGGGGAAAAAGCCCAGCATTTT.

The V and J genes are TRBV6-5 and TRBJ1-1, with 11 bases identical to TRBD1. The J segment lost 2 bases and the V segment lost 8 bases, leaving 7 bases of the junction unmatched. The CDR3 is 15 amino acids. Germline V gene sequence: CDR1 MNHEY, CDR2 SVGAGI. The CDR3 protein is CASGGQGVLNTEAFF. CDR3 nucleotide sequence: TGTGCCAGCGGGGGACAGGGGGTTCTAAACACTGAAGCTTTCTTT.

This chain connects TRBV19 to TRBJ2-2, with 10 bases that match TRBD2. With V trimmed by 10 bases and J by 3 bases, 5 bases remained unmatched. Germline V gives CDR1 LNHDA, CDR2 SQIVND (reference sequence). This CDR3 spans 14 amino acids. The CDR3 DNA reads as TGTGCCACAACTAGCGGGACGGACACCGGGGAGCTGTTTTTT. The encoded protein is CATTSGTDTGELFF.

The chain combines TRBV11-2 with TRBJ2-1; D may be TRBD2 (5 bases). The CDR3 runs to 19 residues. Germline lookup yields CDR1 SGHAT and CDR2 FQNNGV. With 6 bases removed from V and 6 bases from J, the gap between germline ends came to 30 bases. The CDR3 DNA reads TGTGCCAGCAGACACCGACGAGGCGAAAGTTTGAGGGAACGCAATGAGCAGTTCTTC. It encodes CASRHRRGESLRERNEQFF. Combining the CDR3 with reference TRBV11-2 and TRBJ2-1 gives the whole variable domain EAGVAQSPRYKIIEKRQSVAFWCNPISGHATLYWYQQILGQGPKLLIQFQNNGVVDDSQLPKDRFSAERLKGVDSTLKIQPAKLEDSAVYLCASRHRRGESLRERNEQFFGPGTRLTVL.

This clone was seen a handful of times. The rearrangement links TRBV9 to TRBJ2-7, with TRBD2 matching over 9 bases. Per germline, CDR1 SGDLS and CDR2 YYNGEE. The V gene end was trimmed by 3 bases and the J gene end by 4 bases; junction bases not matched to a gene: 8. The CDR3 runs 15 residues. CDR3 sequence (DNA): TGTGCCAGCAGCGCTCGTAGCGGGAGAGCATACGAGCAGTACTTC. The encoded protein is CASSARSGRAYEQYF. The whole variable domain, filled in from reference TRBV9 and TRBJ2-7, reads DSGVTQTPKHLITATGQRVTLRCSPRSGDLSVYWYQQSLDQGLQFLIQYYNGEERAKGNILERFSAQQFPDLHSELNLSSLELGDSALYFCASSARSGRAYEQYFGPGTRLTVT.

In regard to this clone: Other DNA variants within this sample encode the same CDR3. The DNA of the CDR3 is TGTGCCAGCAGCCTAGGACAGGGGGCCTATGGCTACACCTTC. Translated, it gives CASSLGQGAYGYTF. The rearrangement links TRBV7-9 to TRBJ1-2; 11 nucleotides line up with TRBD1. Trimming cost V 5 bases and J 4 bases; bases outside gene matches: 3. CDR3 length: 14 residues. CDR1 SEHNR and CDR2 FQNEAQ come from the germline V gene (reference sequence).

The V and J genes are TRBV14 and TRBJ2-3, with 10 bases lining up with TRBD2. The CDR3 totals 16 residues. The germline V gene has CDR1 SGHDN and CDR2 FVKESK. V dropped 4 bases and J dropped 7; count of bases not matched to a gene: 11. CDR3 protein: CASSRDTSGITHTQYF. The CDR3 nucleotides are TGTGCCAGCAGCCGAGACACTAGCGGGATAACGCATACGCAGTATTTT.

This chain uses TRBV19 with TRBJ2-2; D is unresolved. The CDR3 contains 15 residues. V lost 4 bases to trimming and J lost 5 bases, with 14 bases between them. CDR1 is LNHDA and CDR2 is SQIVND in the germline V gene (reference sequence). In DNA form, the CDR3 reads TGTGCCAGTAGTACTACCCCAGGCCGGACCGGGGAGCTGTTTTTT. As protein: CASSTTPGRTGELFF.

The chain combines TRBV15 with TRBJ1-3, with TRBD1 matching 8 bases. V trimming: 1 base; J trimming: 0 bases; junction bases outside the gene matches: 2. CDR1 and CDR2 from the germline V gene are LNHNV and YYDKDF (reference sequence). CDR3 length: 16 amino acids. CDR3 sequence (DNA): TGTGCCACCAGCAGAGTAGACAGGGGCTCTGGAAACACCATATATTTT. It translates to CATSRVDRGSGNTIYF.

The chain has TRBV4-2 and TRBJ1-5; D not resolved. The CDR3 is 14 residues long. V lost 5 bases, J lost 1 base, and 9 bases lay in between. Germline V gives CDR1 LGHNA, CDR2 YNFKEQ. The DNA of the CDR3 is TGTGCCAGCAGCAACGCGGGGAGCAATCAGCCCCAGCATTTT. It codes for CASSNAGSNQPQHF.

The CDR3 is CASSLPIRRTDTQYF. CDR3 bases: TGTGCCAGCAGTTTACCTATCAGGCGCACAGATACGCAGTATTTT. This chain uses TRBV28 with TRBJ2-3; D is uncertain. CDR1 MDHEN and CDR2 SYDVKM come from the germline V gene. V lost 2 bases and J lost 1, with 10 bases in between. The CDR3 sequence is 15 residues long.